One and the same sample provided the 9 T cell receptor beta chains below, sequenced in a study of response to subunit inactivated influenza vaccine. Using its own MiXCR run on the RT-PCR reads, TCRdb lists one record per CDR3 protein. The data contain around 790,000 distinct CDR3 sequences, roughly 20% of them singletons. Sequences were derived from PBMCs from blood, sampled more than 4 days after vaccination. These receptor sequences come from a man in his fifties who received an inactivated influenza vaccine.

This clonotype has only a few counts. The CDR3 region has the DNA TGTGCCAGCAGCGTTCTCGTGACAGACAATAGCAATCAGCCCCAGCATTTT. Amino acids: CASSVLVTDNSNQPQHF. V gene TRBV6-2 or TRBV6-3 combines with J gene TRBJ1-5; perhaps TRBD1 as D (5 bases). The CDR3 contains 17 residues. From germline, CDR1 is MNHEY and CDR2 SVGEGT. V was trimmed by 6 bases and J by 0 bases, leaving 18 bases between them.

This clonotype appeared a few times. The chain combines TRBV7-8 with TRBJ1-4, with no clear D. Trimming took 0 bases from V and 8 from J, leaving 7 bases between them. CDR3 length equals 13 residues. Per the germline V gene, CDR1 is SGHVS and CDR2 is FQNEAQ. This chain's CDR3 is CASSLATKEKLFF. CDR3 coding DNA: TGTGCCAGCAGCTTAGCGACCAAGGAAAAACTGTTTTTT.

The chain employs TRBV12-3 or TRBV12-4 and TRBJ1-5; D uncertain. V lost 0 bases, J lost 0 bases, and 9 bases lay in between. The CDR3 loop spans 16 amino acids. The CDR3 protein is CASSLARQNSNQPQHF. The CDR3 DNA is TGTGCCAGCAGTTTAGCGCGGCAGAATAGCAATCAGCCCCAGCATTTT.

This clonotype was seen only a few times. This chain links TRBV12-3 or TRBV12-4 with TRBJ2-5; 12 bases fit TRBD2. The V segment lost 8 bases and the J segment 2 bases; nucleotides outside the gene matches: 12. This CDR3 region has 17 residues. The CDR3 loop is CASLWGLAGGRQETQYF. As DNA, the CDR3 is TGTGCCAGCCTTTGGGGTCTAGCGGGGGGGCGACAAGAGACCCAGTACTTC.

This clonotype came up many times. The chain recombines TRBV5-1 with TRBJ2-5; 9 nucleotides match TRBD1. V shed 1 base, J shed 5 bases, and the junction held 9 bases outside the gene matches. The germline V gene has CDR1 SGHRS and CDR2 YFSETQ. The CDR3 length is 16 residues. The chain's CDR3 is CASSLHGTGNSETQYF. In nucleotides, the CDR3 is TGCGCCAGCAGCTTGCATGGGACAGGGAATTCGGAGACCCAGTACTTC.

The rearrangement links TRBV6-4 to TRBJ1-2; the D is unclear. Germline V lookup: CDR1 MRHNA, CDR2 SNTAGT. V gave up 4 bases and J gave up 14 bases, with 8 bases separating them. The CDR3 is 9 amino acids. CDR3: CASSAYETF. For the CDR3, the DNA is TGTGCCAGCAGTGCCTACGAAACCTTC.

The rearrangement links TRBV7-9 to TRBJ1-4; D unresolved. The CDR3 is 15 residues long. Germline CDR1 and CDR2: SEHNR and FQNEAQ (reference sequence). V dropped 5 bases and J dropped 6 bases, with 16 bases sitting between them. The DNA of the CDR3 is TGTGCCAGCAGCGTAAGTCAAGTCGACGATGAAAAACTGTTTTTT. It translates to CASSVSQVDDEKLFF.

This chain links TRBV5-1 with TRBJ2-5; 10 nucleotides match TRBD2. The V segment lost 4 bases and the J segment 2 bases; nucleotides outside the gene matches: 14. Germline assignment: CDR1 SGHRS and CDR2 YFSETQ. This CDR3 contains 18 residues. Here the CDR3 DNA reads TGCGCCAGCAGCCCGGGTCCGGGACTAGCGACATCTCAAGAGACCCAGTACTTC. It translates to CASSPGPGLATSQETQYF.

This sequence joins TRBV20-1 and TRBJ2-1, with TRBD2 matching 8 bases. Trimming removed 0 bases from V and 15 bases from J; junction bases left unmatched: 7. Germline assignment: CDR1 DFQATT and CDR2 SNEGSKA (reference sequence). The CDR3 extends over 12 amino acids. The CDR3, as DNA: TGCAGTGCTAGAGAACAAGCGGGGGTTCGGTTCTTC. This sequence encodes CSAREQAGVRFF.